This TCR beta chain is drawn from a study of shared clonotypes between healthy human individuals. Study-wide findings and caveats: Donors were few, which limited the genetic and exposure-history diversity represented.

Naive CD8 cells comprised CD45RO-negative, CCR7-positively selected cells, excluding terminally differentiated effector memory CD45RA+ cells. A note on this clone: The target antigen is unknown.

Per germline, CDR1 SGHRS and CDR2 YFSETQ. The CDR3 extends over 14 amino acids. Deletions cut 7 bases from V and 2 bases from J, with 16 bases between. Authors' methods: Junction-only sequences produced by ImmunoSEQ had no quality scores, so filtering differed. Generated by immunoSEQ multiplex PCR, the TCRdb table keeps only in-frame clones and is missing some. That table supplies the V and J calls and clone size; D and trimming were determined from the DNA. This repertoire shows some 2.1 million clones, about 95% found once; its top ten account for roughly 1%. The sequence was obtained from a man between 18 and 35 years old in good health. Sequenced material: naive CD8+ T cells sorted from blood. V is TRBV5-1 and J is TRBJ2-7; D may be TRBD1 or TRBD2 (6 bases each). The CDR3 protein is CASYRGQGPYEQYF. The CDR3 bases are TGCGCCAGCTACCGGGGGCAGGGTCCCTACGAGCAGTACTTC.